The subject of this entry is one TCR beta chain. CDR1 and CDR2 from the germline V gene are SGHRS and YFSETQ. The CDR3 has 13 amino acids. V lost 0 bases and J 6 bases, leaving 9 bases between the germline ends. This sample is part of a study of cytomegalovirus exposure and HLA in healthy donors. The PCR was carried out with 60 Vbeta primers and 13 Jbeta primers. The assay was immunoSEQ multiplex PCR, and TCRdb's table has in-frame clones only and misses some. This sample has about 170,000 clones, with over 70% found just once. The sample consisted of PBMCs. The sequence derives from a woman in her fifties or sixties in good health and CMV-seropositive. V and J are TRBV5-1 and TRBJ1-1; D unresolved. The CDR3 region is CASSLGVSAEAFF. CDR3 nucleotide sequence: TGCGCCAGCAGCTTGGGCGTTAGCGCTGAAGCTTTCTTT. The variable domain in full, completed from reference TRBV5-1 and TRBJ1-1, reads KAGVTQTPRYLIKTRGQQVTLSCSPISGHRSVSWYQQTPGQGLQFLFEYFSETQRNKGNFPGRFSGRQFSNSRSEMNVSTLELGDSALYLCASSLGVSAEAFFGQGTRLTVV.